The following is a T cell receptor beta chain sequence with its context. Its antigen is undetermined. Genomic DNA, the template, was used for profiling of the TCR beta VDJ and CDR3. TCRdb reanalysed the reads using MiXCR and keeps one entry per CDR3 protein. The sample has around 51,000 distinct CDR3 sequences; around 70% are singletons. The data originate from a study of CD8+CD57+ T cells in acquired aplastic anemia. Whole-study findings and limits: Patients and controls turned out to have roughly 30 CD8+ CDR3 sequences in common. CD8+ Simpson's diversity in patients was not significantly different from that in controls.

The germline gives CDR1 DFQATT, CDR2 SNEGSKA (reference sequence). This CDR3 has 15 residues. The V segment lost 3 bases and the J segment 6 bases; nucleotides outside the gene matches: 12. The gene calls are TRBV20-1 and TRBJ2-7, with 9 bases identical to TRBD1. Material for sequencing was sorted CD4+, CD8+, or CD8+CD57+ T cells (not recorded which) from PBMCs. This receptor was taken from a human donor in good health, serving as a control. DNA for the CDR3: TGCAGTGCTAGCCCGGGACAGGGATGGGTGACCGAGCAGTACTTC. The encoded protein is CSASPGQGWVTEQYF.